This TCR beta chain was identified in a study of prognosis after radiotherapy for stage I lung cancer. Germline trimming cut 8 bases from V and 5 bases from J; bases unmatched to any gene: 10. Germline CDR1 MDHEN, CDR2 SYDVKM. This CDR3 is built from 14 residues. In the case of this clonotype: Its target is unknown.

The study, taken as a whole, reports: There were reportedly differences in TRBV and TRBJ gene usage between patients with and without metastases. Any tumor specificity that the expanded TCR clones may have had was not determined.

Starting from genomic DNA, TCR beta CDR3 was amplified through two-round multiplex PCR. Primers were specific to each TRBV and TRBJ gene in first-round PCR. TCRdb redid the calling of the multiplex PCR reads with MiXCR, one entry per CDR3 protein. The table includes fewer than 20,000 distinct CDR3 sequences, approximately 45% detected once. The material sequenced was PBMCs, taken before or after stereotactic body radiation therapy (not recorded which). V and J are TRBV28 and TRBJ2-3; 7 nucleotides line up with TRBD2. The sequence was obtained from a donor aged 50 or older with non-small cell lung cancer. The CDR3 sequence is CASSRGGSQDTQYF. The CDR3 DNA reads TGTGCCAGCTCCCGGGGCGGGAGTCAAGATACGCAGTATTTT. Full variable domain (missing parts from reference TRBV28 and TRBJ2-3): DVKVTQSSRYLVKRTGEKVFLECVQDMDHENMFWYRQDPGLGLRLIYFSYDVKMKEKGDIPEGYSVSREKKERFSLILESASTNQTSMYLCASSRGGSQDTQYFGPGTRLTVL.